Listed below are T cell receptor beta chains from one sample, sequenced in a study of blood T cell repertoires in COVID-19. Method: immunoSEQ multiplex PCR; TCRdb's copy keeps in-frame clones and lacks some. The data show over 120,000 clones, about 80% seen once. Sequenced material: peripheral blood. The receptors stem from a woman in her sixties or seventies with acute or convalescent COVID-19. CDR3s include the opening cysteine and the closing phenylalanine or tryptophan. Each record gives: V gene, D gene, J gene, clone size, CDR3 protein, CDR3 DNA. The D gene is left open where the match is weak. The size entry is marked missing in some rows and otherwise reads once, few, many or a size class.

V gene: TRBV21-1
D gene: -
J gene: TRBJ2-5
clone size: -
CDR3 protein: CASPTQGNSQETQYF
CDR3 DNA: TGTGCCAGCCCTACACAGGGAAATAGCCAAGAGACCCAGTACTTC

V gene: TRBV6-2/TRBV6-3
D gene: TRBD2
J gene: TRBJ2-2
clone size: -
CDR3 protein: CASSWSGTTNTGELFF
CDR3 DNA: TGTGCCAGCAGTTGGAGCGGGACTACGAACACCGGGGAGCTGTTTTTT

V gene: TRBV7-2
D gene: -
J gene: TRBJ1-6
clone size: -
CDR3 protein: CASSAPMRPLHF
CDR3 DNA: TGTGCCAGCAGCGCGCCGATGAGGCCCCTCCACTTT

V gene: TRBV2
D gene: -
J gene: TRBJ2-3
clone size: few
CDR3 protein: CASSPGQLLTDTQYF
CDR3 DNA: TGTGCCAGCAGTCCCGGACAACTACTCACAGATACGCAGTATTTT

V gene: TRBV5-1
D gene: -
J gene: TRBJ1-2
clone size: -
CDR3 protein: CASSLDFREPYGYTF
CDR3 DNA: TGCGCCAGCAGCTTGGATTTCAGGGAACCCTATGGCTACACCTTC

V gene: TRBV7-2
D gene: -
J gene: TRBJ2-2
clone size: few
CDR3 protein: CASSLSVTRGTGELFF
CDR3 DNA: TGTGCCAGCAGCTTATCCGTCACCCGGGGGACCGGGGAGCTGTTTTTT

V gene: TRBV4-1
D gene: TRBD2
J gene: TRBJ2-7
clone size: -
CDR3 protein: CASSQEEAGGYEQYF
CDR3 DNA: TGCGCCAGCAGCCAAGAGGAAGCGGGGGGCTACGAGCAGTACTTC

V gene: TRBV19
D gene: -
J gene: TRBJ1-3
clone size: -
CDR3 protein: CATSGNSGNTIYF
CDR3 DNA: TGTGCCACGTCAGGAAACTCTGGAAACACCATATATTTT

V gene: TRBV28
D gene: TRBD1
J gene: TRBJ1-3
clone size: once
CDR3 protein: CASNGQGRRNTIYF
CDR3 DNA: TGTGCCTCTAATGGACAGGGCAGAAGAAACACCATATATTTT

V gene: TRBV7-9
D gene: TRBD2
J gene: TRBJ2-5
clone size: -
CDR3 protein: CASSLGSVAGETQYF
CDR3 DNA: TGTGCCAGCAGCTTAGGGTCGGTAGCGGGAGAGACCCAGTACTTC

V gene: TRBV6-2/TRBV6-3
D gene: -
J gene: TRBJ1-5
clone size: once
CDR3 protein: CASSWGVGQPQHF
CDR3 DNA: TGTGCCAGCAGCTGGGGGGTTGGGCAGCCCCAGCATTTT

V gene: TRBV4-1
D gene: TRBD1
J gene: TRBJ2-7
clone size: once
CDR3 protein: CASSPLGRQGGEQYF
CDR3 DNA: TGCGCCAGCAGCCCCCTTGGACGACAGGGCGGGGAGCAGTACTTC

V gene: TRBV6-5
D gene: TRBD2
J gene: TRBJ2-5
clone size: -
CDR3 protein: CASSFTGGARVETQYF
CDR3 DNA: TGTGCCAGCAGTTTTACCGGGGGGGCGCGTGTGGAGACCCAGTACTTC

V gene: TRBV28
D gene: -
J gene: TRBJ1-4
clone size: -
CDR3 protein: CASSPPQGFWEKLFF
CDR3 DNA: TGTGCCAGCAGCCCGCCACAGGGATTTTGGGAAAAACTGTTTTTT

V gene: TRBV29-1
D gene: TRBD2
J gene: TRBJ2-1
clone size: -
CDR3 protein: CSTRLAGGSSYNEQFF
CDR3 DNA: TGCAGCACGAGACTAGCGGGAGGGTCCTCCTACAATGAGCAGTTCTTC

V gene: TRBV5-4
D gene: TRBD1
J gene: TRBJ2-1
clone size: -
CDR3 protein: CASSWGQSMNEQFF
CDR3 DNA: TGTGCCAGCAGCTGGGGACAGTCCATGAATGAGCAGTTCTTC

V gene: TRBV5-1
D gene: -
J gene: TRBJ2-6
clone size: -
CDR3 protein: CASSTSGANVLTF
CDR3 DNA: TGCGCCAGCAGTACTTCTGGGGCCAACGTCCTGACTTTC

V gene: TRBV2
D gene: TRBD1
J gene: TRBJ1-2
clone size: -
CDR3 protein: CASSAMGVGQNYGYTF
CDR3 DNA: TGTGCCAGCAGTGCGATGGGAGTGGGACAGAACTATGGCTACACCTTC

V gene: TRBV7-2
D gene: -
J gene: TRBJ2-1
clone size: -
CDR3 protein: CASQNQGSRYNEQFF
CDR3 DNA: TGTGCCAGCCAGAATCAGGGGTCACGGTACAATGAGCAGTTCTTC

V gene: TRBV4-1
D gene: -
J gene: TRBJ2-5
clone size: -
CDR3 protein: CASSPETQYF
CDR3 DNA: TGCGCCAGCAGCCCGGAGACCCAGTACTTC

V gene: TRBV10-1
D gene: -
J gene: TRBJ1-1
clone size: -
CDR3 protein: CASSPVYQGNTEAFF
CDR3 DNA: TGCGCCAGCAGCCCAGTTTATCAGGGAAACACTGAAGCTTTCTTT

V gene: TRBV24-1
D gene: TRBD2
J gene: TRBJ2-7
clone size: once
CDR3 protein: CATSRGEGSYEQYF
CDR3 DNA: TGTGCCACCAGCCGCGGGGAGGGTAGTTACGAGCAGTACTTC

V gene: TRBV6-2/TRBV6-3
D gene: TRBD1
J gene: TRBJ1-1
clone size: -
CDR3 protein: CASSPSWTGGNTEAFF
CDR3 DNA: TGTGCCAGCAGCCCTAGCTGGACAGGCGGAAACACTGAAGCTTTCTTT

V gene: TRBV7-2
D gene: -
J gene: TRBJ2-5
clone size: -
CDR3 protein: CASSPDSRETQYF
CDR3 DNA: TGTGCCAGCAGCCCGGACTCCCGCGAGACCCAGTACTTC

V gene: TRBV6-6
D gene: TRBD1
J gene: TRBJ2-7
clone size: -
CDR3 protein: CASTQTGRGYEQYF
CDR3 DNA: TGTGCCAGCACCCAGACAGGGCGAGGCTACGAGCAGTACTTC

V gene: TRBV27
D gene: TRBD2
J gene: TRBJ2-1
clone size: -
CDR3 protein: CASSLKGLGTSEFF
CDR3 DNA: TGTGCCAGCAGTTTAAAGGGACTCGGGACTAGTGAGTTCTTC

V gene: TRBV6-5
D gene: -
J gene: TRBJ2-2
clone size: -
CDR3 protein: CAGTSLGANTGELFF
CDR3 DNA: TGTGCCGGTACATCCCTAGGAGCGAACACCGGGGAGCTGTTTTTT

V gene: TRBV9
D gene: -
J gene: TRBJ2-3
clone size: -
CDR3 protein: CASSVQGREADTQYF
CDR3 DNA: TGTGCCAGCAGCGTACAGGGAAGAGAAGCAGATACGCAGTATTTT

V gene: TRBV12-3/TRBV12-4
D gene: -
J gene: TRBJ1-2
clone size: -
CDR3 protein: CASSFVTYGYTF
CDR3 DNA: TGTGCCAGCAGTTTCGTCACATATGGCTACACCTTC

V gene: TRBV27
D gene: TRBD2
J gene: TRBJ2-1
clone size: -
CDR3 protein: CASSLMTSSTSQTNEQFF
CDR3 DNA: TGTGCCAGCAGTCTGATGACTAGCTCGACGAGCCAAACCAATGAGCAGTTCTTC

V gene: TRBV18
D gene: TRBD1
J gene: TRBJ2-1
clone size: few
CDR3 protein: CASSAGTGVFF
CDR3 DNA: TGTGCCAGCTCAGCCGGGACAGGCGTCTTCTTC

V gene: TRBV5-4
D gene: TRBD1
J gene: TRBJ2-1
clone size: -
CDR3 protein: CASSSTGTAYNEQFF
CDR3 DNA: TGTGCCAGCAGCTCAACCGGGACAGCCTACAATGAGCAGTTCTTC

V gene: TRBV20-1
D gene: -
J gene: TRBJ1-2
clone size: -
CDR3 protein: CSAAELQVYVF
CDR3 DNA: TGCAGTGCGGCTGAATTACAGGTCTACGTTTTC

V gene: TRBV7-3
D gene: -
J gene: TRBJ2-5
clone size: once
CDR3 protein: CASSLGPGVQETQYF
CDR3 DNA: TGTGCCAGCAGCTTAGGCCCCGGGGTCCAAGAGACCCAGTACTTC

V gene: TRBV9
D gene: -
J gene: TRBJ2-5
clone size: few
CDR3 protein: CASSVDSGRQETQYF
CDR3 DNA: TGTGCCAGCAGCGTAGATAGCGGTCGCCAAGAGACCCAGTACTTC

V gene: TRBV2
D gene: TRBD1
J gene: TRBJ2-1
clone size: few
CDR3 protein: CASMLLHTGAYNEQFF
CDR3 DNA: TGTGCCAGCATGTTGCTCCATACAGGGGCCTACAATGAGCAGTTCTTC

V gene: TRBV7-9
D gene: TRBD2
J gene: TRBJ2-5
clone size: -
CDR3 protein: CASSSVAGGLAEQETQYF
CDR3 DNA: TGTGCCAGCAGCTCGGTGGCGGGTGGACTAGCGGAACAAGAGACCCAGTACTTC

V gene: TRBV5-4
D gene: TRBD1
J gene: TRBJ1-3
clone size: -
CDR3 protein: CASSSGQGTPGNTIYF
CDR3 DNA: TGTGCCAGCAGCTCGGGACAGGGAACGCCTGGAAACACCATATATTTT

V gene: TRBV28
D gene: TRBD2
J gene: TRBJ2-4
clone size: few
CDR3 protein: CASSLGLAGGILAKNIQYF
CDR3 DNA: TGTGCCAGCAGTTTGGGTCTAGCGGGAGGGATTCTAGCCAAAAACATTCAGTACTTC

V gene: TRBV28
D gene: -
J gene: TRBJ2-1
clone size: -
CDR3 protein: CASSTTGRYNEQFF
CDR3 DNA: TGTGCCAGCAGCACCACAGGACGGTACAATGAGCAGTTCTTC

V gene: TRBV28
D gene: -
J gene: TRBJ1-2
clone size: -
CDR3 protein: CASSLGARNYGYTF
CDR3 DNA: TGTGCCAGCAGTTTGGGGGCGCGCAACTATGGCTACACCTTC